These T cell receptor beta chains were read from a single sample in a study of response to subunit inactivated influenza vaccine. TCRdb independently ran MiXCR on the RT-PCR reads; one entry per CDR3 protein. This table has approximately 200,000 distinct CDR3 sequences, approximately 15% appearing once. This material consisted of CD8+ T cells sorted from PBMCs, taken about 5 days after vaccination. All receptors come from a man in his fifties or sixties who received an inactivated influenza vaccine. The CDR3 runs from the conserved cysteine through the conserved F or W. The D gene is left open where the match is weak. The size of a clone is reported for some rows only, either as once, few or many, or as a class for expanded clones.

d_gene,j_gene,v_gene,abundance,CDR3aa,CDR3nt
-,TRBJ1-2,TRBV5-1,-,CASSLYQGDGYTF,TGCGCCAGCAGCTTGTACCAGGGTGATGGCTACACCTTC
-,TRBJ2-3,TRBV9,few,CASSAGGQTFTDTQYF,TGTGCCAGCAGCGCCGGGGGACAGACTTTCACAGATACGCAGTATTTT
-,TRBJ2-5,TRBV15,-,CATSSGGQETQYF,TGTGCCACCAGCAGTGGCGGGCAAGAGACCCAGTACTTC
-,TRBJ2-1,TRBV4-3,-,CASSQDLSRRSSYNEQFF,TGCGCCAGCAGCCAAGATCTAAGTAGGAGGAGCTCCTACAATGAGCAGTTCTTC
TRBD2,TRBJ2-3,TRBV7-2,-,CASSFSLLAGLADTQYF,TGTGCCAGCAGCTTCTCATTACTAGCGGGACTCGCAGATACGCAGTATTTT
-,TRBJ2-5,TRBV6-1,many,CASRDSHRDTKETQYF,TGTGCCAGCAGGGATTCTCACCGGGACACTAAAGAGACCCAGTACTTC
TRBD1,TRBJ1-1,TRBV27,-,CASSLTGGVNTEAFF,TGTGCCAGCAGTTTGACAGGGGGAGTGAACACTGAAGCTTTCTTT
-,TRBJ1-1,TRBV9,few,CASSVEANTEAFF,TGTGCCAGCAGCGTAGAAGCGAACACTGAAGCTTTCTTT
-,TRBJ1-1,TRBV6-5,-,CASSLTDMNTEAFF,TGTGCCAGCAGTTTGACAGATATGAACACTGAAGCTTTCTTT
-,TRBJ2-7,TRBV20-1,few,CSARDRTEAYEQYF,TGCAGTGCTAGAGATCGGACTGAAGCCTACGAGCAGTACTTC
-,TRBJ1-2,TRBV7-8,-,CASSSSQTAKGGYTF,TGTGCCAGCAGCTCCTCCCAGACAGCGAAGGGGGGCTACACCTTC
-,TRBJ2-7,TRBV4-3,-,CASSQEAASSYEQYF,TGCGCCAGCAGCCAAGAGGCAGCTAGCTCCTACGAGCAGTACTTC
-,TRBJ2-3,TRBV7-9,few,CASSEGKTDTQYF,TGTGCCAGCAGCGAAGGGAAGACAGATACGCAGTATTTT
-,TRBJ2-3,TRBV13,-,CASSLLAPGHTQYF,TGTGCCAGCAGCTTACTAGCCCCCGGCCATACGCAGTATTTT